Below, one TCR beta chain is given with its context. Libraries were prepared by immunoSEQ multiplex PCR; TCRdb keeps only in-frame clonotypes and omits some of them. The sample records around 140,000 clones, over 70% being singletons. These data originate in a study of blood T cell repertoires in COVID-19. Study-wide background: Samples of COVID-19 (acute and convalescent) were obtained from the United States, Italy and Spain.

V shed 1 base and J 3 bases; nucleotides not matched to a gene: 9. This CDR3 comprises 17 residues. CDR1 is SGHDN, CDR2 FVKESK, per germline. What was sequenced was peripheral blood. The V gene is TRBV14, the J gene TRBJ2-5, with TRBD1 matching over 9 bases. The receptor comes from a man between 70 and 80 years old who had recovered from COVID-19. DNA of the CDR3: TGTGCCAGCAGCCAAGCCGACAGGGGGGGGCCAAAAGAGACCCAGTACTTC. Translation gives CASSQADRGGPKETQYF.